This section outlines one T cell receptor beta chain sequence together with its context. Antigen unknown. These data come from a study of blood T cells in healthy people across ages. Findings of the study overall: Both higher diversity and more naive CD4+ cells marked long-lived donors when set against aged donors.

There are 17 residues in the CDR3. Germline values: CDR1 SGHNT, CDR2 YENEEA. For the second PCR, which ran for 7 to 11 cycles, a sample-barcoded 5' primer and a J-beta primer mix were used. The template-switch adaptor, which had 12 random nucleotides, put a tag on each cDNA molecule. TCRdb called the 5' RACE reads again in MiXCR, with one record for every CDR3 protein. The sample includes about 1,000,000 distinct CDR3 sequences, 35% to 50% of them seen just once. The TCR was taken from an older woman in good health. This rearrangement joins TRBV11-3 to TRBJ2-4; 9 bases agree with TRBD1. The end of the DNA fits TRBJ2-5 better, so the J call may be wrong. Sample: blood. CDR3 DNA sequence: TGTGCCAGCAGCTTAGGGGGGACAGGGATGGGGCAAGAGACCCAGTACTTC. Its translation is CASSLGGTGMGQETQYF.